A selection of T cell receptor beta chains follows, all from one sample in a study of T cells after yellow fever vaccination. TCRdb used MiXCR to reprocess the 5' RACE reads, holding one entry per CDR3 protein. The sample lists tens of thousands of distinct CDR3 sequences; 7.7% were seen once. The input for sequencing was CD8+ T cells sorted from PBMCs, taken on the day of the yellow fever booster vaccination. Source of these receptors: a man aged 30 to 45 who received the YFV17D yellow fever vaccine. Both conserved end residues are part of each CDR3.

j_gene	v_gene	CDR3aa
TRBJ2-3	TRBV5-1	CASSLVAISTDTQYF
TRBJ2-7	TRBV11-2	CASSWGLGSSYEQYF
TRBJ2-7	TRBV30	CAWSARGKVYEQYF
TRBJ2-3	TRBV5-5	CASSARTSGSETDTQYF
TRBJ2-7	TRBV14	CASSQDNRGYEQYF
TRBJ1-1	TRBV28	CASSYDRRGMMLAFF
TRBJ2-1	TRBV29-1	CSVAGGVFHEQFF
TRBJ1-5	TRBV6-2/TRBV6-3	CASLRAYSNQPQHF
TRBJ2-1	TRBV6-5	CASSPRSGEQFF
TRBJ1-2	TRBV12-5	CASGPDRLGYTF
TRBJ2-1	TRBV4-3	CASSRESYNEQFF
TRBJ1-6	TRBV15	CATGILAGSPLHF
TRBJ1-1	TRBV20-1	CSATLQGSATEAFF
TRBJ2-3	TRBV7-9	CASTYGTTSTDTQYF
TRBJ2-7	TRBV12-3/TRBV12-4	CASSFGETYEQYF
TRBJ2-1	TRBV27	CASSIVQGNNEQFF
TRBJ2-5	TRBV19	CASTGSGYAEETQYF
TRBJ2-1	TRBV7-8	CASSYGLVNEQFF
TRBJ1-1	TRBV19	CASSMGDGWTEAFF
TRBJ2-1	TRBV25-1	CASRHRTSYEQFF
TRBJ2-2	TRBV9	CASSVSGGFTGELFF
TRBJ2-7	TRBV20-1	CSASLGGQAYEQYF